A selection of T cell receptor beta chains follows, all from one sample in a study of cytomegalovirus exposure and HLA in healthy donors. Repertoires were generated with immunoSEQ multiplex PCR, while TCRdb's copy carries only in-frame clones and drops some. The sample yields 30,000 to 40,000 clones, 65% to 70% seen once. The sequencing sample was made of PBMCs. These receptors were taken from a man between 35 and 55 years old in good health and CMV-seropositive. CDR3s include the opening cysteine and the closing phenylalanine or tryptophan. A D gene is named only where the DNA matches it firmly. Clone size is not always given. Where it is, it says once, few, many or a class for expanded clones.

V	D	length	J	size	CDR3	DNA
TRBV9	TRBD1	15	TRBJ2-7	.	CASSVGTGMGYEQYF	TGTGCCAGCAGCGTAGGGACAGGAATGGGGTACGAGCAGTACTTC
TRBV7-8	TRBD1	14	TRBJ1-6	once	CASSPGQEYSPLHF	TGTGCCAGCAGCCCAGGACAGGAATATTCACCCCTCCACTTT
TRBV7-3	.	14	TRBJ1-3	.	CASSLFGPGNTIYF	TGTGCCAGCAGCTTATTCGGTCCTGGAAACACCATATATTTT
TRBV19	.	14	TRBJ2-2	few	CASSTTPWIGELFF	TGTGCCAGTAGTACGACACCCTGGATCGGGGAGCTGTTTTTT
TRBV27	.	13	TRBJ1-1	once	CASRFAGNTEAFF	TGTGCCAGCCGGTTTGCGGGGAACACTGAAGCTTTCTTT
TRBV5-1	TRBD1	13	TRBJ2-3	.	CASSRDRRDTQYF	TGCGCCAGCAGCAGGGACAGGCGGGATACGCAGTATTTT
TRBV27	TRBD2	15	TRBJ2-7	once	CASSPQRGATYEQYF	TGTGCCAGCAGTCCGCAGCGGGGGGCGACCTACGAGCAGTACTTC
TRBV14	TRBD2	18	TRBJ2-1	.	CASSQEALLAGGQNEQFF	TGTGCCAGCAGCCAAGAAGCTCTACTAGCGGGGGGGCAGAATGAGCAGTTCTTC
TRBV27	.	17	TRBJ1-6	.	CASSLSQARSYNSPLHF	TGTGCCAGCAGTTTGTCACAGGCTCGATCCTATAATTCACCCCTCCACTTT
TRBV19	.	13	TRBJ2-7	few	CASSSPPGYEQYF	TGTGCCAGTAGCTCCCCGCCCGGTTACGAGCAGTACTTC
TRBV12-5	.	12	TRBJ2-7	.	CASGLVHNEQYF	TGTGCTAGTGGTTTGGTACACAACGAGCAGTACTTC
TRBV19	TRBD2	15	TRBJ2-3	.	CASSILAGGVDTQYF	TGTGCCAGTAGTATCCTAGCGGGGGGGGTGGATACGCAGTATTTT
TRBV10-3	TRBD1	14	TRBJ2-7	few	CAISNRTGSYEQYF	TGTGCCATCAGTAACAGGACAGGGTCCTACGAGCAGTACTTC
TRBV5-6	.	15	TRBJ2-7	.	CASSSGDRVSYEQYF	TGTGCCAGCAGCTCGGGAGACAGGGTTTCCTACGAGCAGTACTTC
TRBV7-9	TRBD1	12	TRBJ1-1	.	CSSDRVGTEAFF	TGTTCCAGCGACAGGGTGGGTACTGAAGCTTTCTTT
TRBV15	TRBD2	15	TRBJ2-2	.	CATSRDLAGTGELFF	TGTGCCACCAGCAGAGATTTAGCGGGCACCGGGGAGCTGTTTTTT
TRBV19	.	13	TRBJ2-7	.	CATPSVPSDEQYF	TGTGCCACCCCCAGCGTGCCTAGTGACGAGCAGTACTTC
TRBV27	.	13	TRBJ2-3	once	CASLFTPADTQYF	TGTGCCAGCCTTTTTACGCCAGCAGATACGCAGTATTTT
TRBV6-5	TRBD1	13	TRBJ2-7	.	CASRLTGLGEQYF	TGTGCCAGCAGACTGACAGGGTTGGGCGAGCAGTACTTC
TRBV2	.	12	TRBJ1-2	.	CASVGGAYGYTF	TGTGCCAGCGTAGGAGGGGCCTATGGCTACACCTTC
TRBV15	TRBD1	15	TRBJ2-7	.	CATSRERTGLSEQYF	TGTGCCACCAGCAGAGAAAGGACAGGGCTTTCCGAGCAGTACTTC
TRBV19	TRBD1	11	TRBJ2-7	.	CASSSRGEQYF	TGTGCCAGTAGTAGCAGGGGGGAGCAGTACTTC
TRBV6-5	.	16	TRBJ1-2	.	CASSYSGGAGRYGYTF	TGTGCCAGCAGTTACTCAGGGGGGGCGGGGCGCTATGGCTACACCTTC
TRBV4-1	.	16	TRBJ2-1	.	CASTLGGGNSYNEQFF	TGCGCCAGTACGTTAGGAGGGGGCAACTCCTACAATGAGCAGTTCTTC
TRBV6-1	TRBD2	15	TRBJ2-5	.	CASSPLPAGPETQYF	TGTGCCAGCAGTCCACTCCCAGCGGGGCCCGAGACCCAGTACTTC
TRBV6-5	.	14	TRBJ2-5	.	CACSYSSEPETQYF	TGTGCCTGCAGTTACTCGTCGGAGCCAGAGACCCAGTACTTC
TRBV5-1	TRBD1	15	TRBJ2-3	.	CASSAQGAGTDTQYF	TGCGCCAGCAGCGCCCAGGGGGCTGGCACAGATACGCAGTATTTT
TRBV19	TRBD1	16	TRBJ1-1	.	CASSIAQGPMNTEAFF	TGTGCCAGTAGTATAGCACAGGGGCCGATGAACACTGAAGCTTTCTTT
TRBV21-1	.	16	TRBJ1-2	.	CASSTPQMDRNYGYTF	TGTGCCAGCAGCACACCTCAAATGGACAGGAACTATGGCTACACCTTC
TRBV5-5	.	13	TRBJ1-2	.	CASTLGVGYGYTF	TGTGCCAGCACCCTCGGGGTTGGATATGGCTACACCTTC
TRBV2	TRBD2	16	TRBJ2-5	.	CASSGGLAGGRGTQYF	TGTGCCAGCAGTGGGGGACTAGCGGGGGGGCGCGGGACCCAGTACTTC
TRBV4-2	.	13	TRBJ2-7	.	CASSQETGDEQYF	TGTGCCAGCAGCCAGGAAACAGGAGACGAGCAGTACTTC
TRBV10-3	.	13	TRBJ1-3	.	CAIRDSSGNTIYF	TGTGCCATCAGGGACTCCTCTGGAAACACCATATATTTT
TRBV20-1	.	11	TRBJ1-1	few	CSARTDGKAFF	TGCAGTGCTAGAACTGACGGGAAGGCTTTCTTT
TRBV6-1	TRBD1	17	TRBJ1-5	few	CASSEELGDSFNQPQHF	TGTGCCAGCAGTGAAGAGTTGGGGGACAGCTTTAATCAGCCCCAGCATTTT
TRBV28	.	14	TRBJ2-7	.	CASSFGHSPYEQYF	TGTGCCAGCAGTTTCGGACATTCTCCCTACGAGCAGTACTTC
TRBV18	.	15	TRBJ1-1	few	CASSQTIQENTEAFF	TGTGCCAGCTCCCAGACAATTCAGGAGAACACTGAAGCTTTCTTT
TRBV10-3	.	12	TRBJ2-5	.	CAISLEGGTQYF	TGTGCCATCAGTCTCGAGGGAGGGACCCAGTACTTC
TRBV5-1	.	14	TRBJ2-7	.	CASSLGEVTYEQYF	TGCGCCAGCAGCTTGGGGGAGGTCACCTACGAGCAGTACTTC
TRBV14	TRBD2	17	TRBJ2-2	once	CASSQVGGRKGTGELFF	TGTGCCAGCAGCCAAGTCGGGGGGAGAAAGGGAACCGGGGAGCTGTTTTTT
TRBV7-9	.	12	TRBJ1-6	once	CASSRQNSPLHF	TGTGCCAGCAGCCGACAGAATTCACCCCTCCACTTT